This T cell receptor beta chain was profiled in a study of regulatory T cells in long-lasting Graves disease. Per germline, CDR1 SNHLY and CDR2 FYNNEI. The V gene lost 8 bases and the J gene lost 6 bases, with 14 bases spanning the gap. The CDR3 sequence is 12 residues long. Remarks on this clonotype: Its specificity is not known.

With iRepertoire HTBI primers and Arm-PCR of CDR3 regions, TCR beta libraries were built. Via MiXCR, TCRdb re-called the multiplex PCR reads, giving one row per CDR3 protein. The sample has 250,000 to 300,000 distinct CDR3 sequences, more than 15% seen once. General study points: Newly diagnosed Graves' patients exceeded persistent ones in TCR diversity. Persistent disease samples used TRBV28, TRBJ1-2 and TRBJ2-5 preferentially.

Time point indicated: newly diagnosed GD, antithyroid drugs for less than 3 months. PBMC-derived RNA was used for the TCR library. These data were also reused for a study on T cells in Graves' hyperthyroidism and ophthalmopathy.

Source: peripheral blood mononuclear cells (PBMCs), taken at new diagnosis, from a patient treated with antithyroid drugs. The V and J genes are TRBV2 and TRBJ2-7, with a tentative D call TRBD2 (5 bases). The TCR comes from a woman aged 25 to 39 with Graves disease. CDR3 DNA sequence: TGTGCCAGCCGGGAAGGGATGGGCGAGCAGTACTTC. The encoded protein is CASREGMGEQYF. The complete variable domain, with remaining parts taken from reference TRBV2 and TRBJ2-7, reads EPEVTQTPSHQVTQMGQEVILRCVPISNHLYFYWYRQILGQKVEFLVSFYNNEISEKSEIFDDQFSVERPDGSNFTLKIRSTKLEDSAMYFCASREGMGEQYFGPGTRLTVT.